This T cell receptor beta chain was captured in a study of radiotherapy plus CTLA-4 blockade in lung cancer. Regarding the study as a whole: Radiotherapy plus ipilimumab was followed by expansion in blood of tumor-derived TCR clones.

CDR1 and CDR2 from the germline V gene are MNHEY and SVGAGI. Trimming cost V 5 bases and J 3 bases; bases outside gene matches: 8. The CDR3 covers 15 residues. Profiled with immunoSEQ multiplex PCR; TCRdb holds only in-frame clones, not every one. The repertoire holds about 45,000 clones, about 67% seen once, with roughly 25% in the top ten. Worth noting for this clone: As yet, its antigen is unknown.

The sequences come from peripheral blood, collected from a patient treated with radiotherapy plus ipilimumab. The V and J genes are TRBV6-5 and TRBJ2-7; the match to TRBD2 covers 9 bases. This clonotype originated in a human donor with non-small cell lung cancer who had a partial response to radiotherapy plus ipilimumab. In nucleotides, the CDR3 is TGTGCCAGCAGTATCGGATCTAGCGGGAACTACGAGCAGTACTTC. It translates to CASSIGSSGNYEQYF.